Given below is one TCR beta chain in context. The data stem from a study of blood T cell repertoires in COVID-19. Overall study context: Material from acute and convalescent COVID-19 was sourced from the United States, Italy and Spain. From T cells, B-cell-depleted T cells, or PBMCs came the material, which was cDNA or gDNA.

Looked up from germline, CDR1 is MGHRA and CDR2 is YSYEKL. This CDR3 is 16 amino acids long. V was pared by 0 bases and J by 5 bases, with 15 bases between. Authors' processing steps: From reference gene primer amplification, estimates of nucleated cell counts were derived. Clones were read by immunoSEQ multiplex PCR, and TCRdb kept only the in-frame ones, dropping some. V and J calls and clone size are copied from that table; D and trimming were computed from the DNA. The table includes around 240,000 clones, 70% to 85% detected once. The specimen was peripheral blood. The rearrangement uses TRBV4-1 and TRBJ2-3, with a tentative D call TRBD2 (7 bases). The receptor's source is a woman older than 75 with acute or convalescent COVID-19. CDR3 region: CASSQEGRGAGDTQYF. In DNA form, the CDR3 reads TGCGCCAGCAGCCAAGAGGGACGGGGGGCGGGAGATACGCAGTATTTT.